The 28 T cell receptor beta chains reported below all come from one sample, sequenced in a study of blood T cell repertoires in COVID-19. TCRdb keeps only in-frame clones here, not all; method: immunoSEQ multiplex PCR. Here the sample spans approximately 170,000 clones, around 86% being singletons. Sample: peripheral blood. Receptors originate from a man in his 70s with acute or convalescent COVID-19.

This chain uses TRBV12-5 with TRBJ2-1, with 7 bases that match TRBD2. V gave up 6 bases and J gave up 4 bases; unmatched junction bases: 12. Germline V gene lookup returns CDR1 LGHNT and CDR2 FRNRAP. This CDR3 comprises 16 residues. Here the CDR3 DNA reads TGTGCTAGTGGCAGCCCGCCTAGCGGCCTTTACAATGAGCAGTTCTTC. This translates into CASGSPPSGLYNEQFF.

V usage is TRBV3-1 (or the pseudogene TRBV3-2) and J usage is TRBJ1-2; no definite D call. The V end lost 3 bases, the J end lost 8 bases, and 16 bases lay between the germline ends. Germline CDR1 is LGHDT and CDR2 is YNNKEL (reference sequence). The CDR3 extends over 14 amino acids. The CDR3 region has the DNA TGTGCCAGCAGCCAGAGGTTCACCCTAGAAGGCTACACCTTC. Translated, it gives CASSQRFTLEGYTF.

V is TRBV30 and J is TRBJ2-3, with D possibly being TRBD2 (6 bases). Germline CDR1 and CDR2: GTSNPN and SVGIG (reference sequence). There are 13 residues in the CDR3. V lost 2 bases, J lost 2 bases, and 8 bases lay in between. This CDR3 is CAWSLADTDTQYF. CDR3 in DNA: TGTGCCTGGAGTTTAGCGGACACAGATACGCAGTATTTT.

This chain uses TRBV28 with TRBJ2-7; weak D call: TRBD2 (5 bases). CDR3 length: 14 residues. Trimming shortened V by 6 bases and J by 3 bases, and 15 bases separated the two germline ends. Looked up from germline, CDR1 is MDHEN and CDR2 is SYDVKM. The CDR3 DNA is TGTGCCAGCAGCCTATTCGGAGGCGGCTACGAGCAGTACTTC. Encoded protein: CASSLFGGGYEQYF.

V and J are TRBV5-6 and TRBJ1-1; perhaps TRBD1 as D (6 bases). Looked up from germline, CDR1 is SGHDT and CDR2 is YYEEEE. V was cut by 0 bases and J by 1 base, with 13 bases left in between. The CDR3 is made up of 16 amino acids. CDR3 in amino acids: CASSLGGPQGNTEAFF. For the CDR3, the DNA is TGTGCCAGCAGCTTGGGGGGGCCACAGGGGAACACTGAAGCTTTCTTT.

This chain links TRBV18 with TRBJ2-5; possibly TRBD1 for D (5 bases). From germline, CDR1 is KGHSH and CDR2 LQKENI. V was shortened by 3 bases and J by 2 bases, with 7 bases between the two germline ends. The CDR3 totals 13 residues. This CDR3 reads CASSPGHQETQYF. The CDR3 DNA reads as TGTGCCAGCTCACCTGGACATCAAGAGACCCAGTACTTC.

The J gene is TRBJ1-1, the V gene TRBV5-1; D gene unclear. Trimming cost V 3 bases and J 0 bases, with 9 bases left between them. Per the germline V gene, CDR1 is SGHRS and CDR2 is YFSETQ. This CDR3 has 14 amino acids. The CDR3 loop is CASSSGSLNTEAFF. In DNA form, the CDR3 reads TGCGCCAGCAGCTCGGGAAGCCTGAACACTGAAGCTTTCTTT.

V gene TRBV3-1 (or the pseudogene TRBV3-2) combines with J gene TRBJ2-1; 8 bases agree with TRBD2. The CDR3 sequence is 15 residues long. V shed 4 bases, J shed 6 bases, and the junction held 8 bases outside the gene matches. The V gene's germline CDR1 is LGHDT and CDR2 YNNKEL (reference sequence). CDR3 loop: CASSREAGDTNEQFF. CDR3 nucleotides: TGTGCCAGCAGCCGCGAAGCGGGAGATACCAATGAGCAGTTCTTC.

The gene calls are TRBV19 and TRBJ1-2, with D uncertain. V lost 5 bases and J 4 bases, leaving 14 bases between the germline ends. This CDR3 has 14 amino acids. CDR1 is LNHDA, CDR2 SQIVND, per germline (reference sequence). CDR3 nucleotides: TGTGCCAGTAGTTCGACAAGGGAGCCCTATGGCTACACCTTC. Protein product: CASSSTREPYGYTF.

The chain employs TRBV7-9 and TRBJ2-5; 8 bases line up with TRBD1. The CDR3 is 13 residues long. Germline CDR1 and CDR2: SEHNR and FQNEAQ (reference sequence). V gave up 7 bases and J gave up 4 bases; unmatched junction bases: 5. The DNA of the CDR3 is TGTGCCAGCAACAGACAGGGGCCAGAGACCCAGTACTTC. Translation gives CASNRQGPETQYF.

The V gene is TRBV27, the J gene TRBJ2-7; D is ambiguous. The V end lost 2 bases, the J end lost 6 bases, and 8 bases lay between the germline ends. Germline V gene lookup returns CDR1 MNHEY and CDR2 SMNVEV (reference sequence). This CDR3 is 12 amino acids long. The CDR3 sequence is CASSLTAGEQYF. In DNA, the CDR3 is TGTGCCAGCAGTTTAACCGCCGGCGAGCAGTACTTC.

The rearrangement joins TRBV7-2 to TRBJ1-4, with TRBD1 matching 8 bases. Germline lookup yields CDR1 SGHTA and CDR2 FQGNSA. The CDR3 extends over 15 amino acids. V was pared by 4 bases and J by 7 bases, with 8 bases of the junction left unmatched. The CDR3 region is CASSSRQGASEKLFF. CDR3 sequence (DNA): TGTGCCAGCAGCTCCCGTCAGGGGGCGAGTGAAAAACTGTTTTTT.

This sequence joins TRBV7-8 and TRBJ2-7; D remains ambiguous. Trimming left V 7 bases short and J 0 bases short, with 13 bases between. The germline V gene has CDR1 SGHVS and CDR2 FQNEAQ. There are 14 residues in the CDR3. The CDR3 loop is CASIQDPLSYEQYF. Written as DNA, the CDR3 is TGTGCCAGCATCCAGGATCCTCTCTCCTACGAGCAGTACTTC.

V and J are TRBV4-2 and TRBJ1-2; 8 nucleotides align to TRBD1. Germline assignment: CDR1 LGHNA and CDR2 YNFKEQ. This CDR3 is 15 amino acids long. V trimming: 0 bases; J trimming: 5 bases; junction bases outside the gene matches: 5. The CDR3 bases are TGTGCCAGCAGCCAAGATCGCGACAGGGGATATGGCTACACCTTC. Translating it yields CASSQDRDRGYGYTF.

V gene TRBV13 combines with J gene TRBJ2-7, with TRBD1 as a possible D gene (6 bases). The CDR3 extends over 13 amino acids. Trimming shortened V by 6 bases and J by 3 bases, and 12 bases separated the two germline ends. Germline V CDR1 and CDR2: PRHDT, FYEKMQ (reference sequence). The chain's CDR3 is CASSPQGFYEQYF. The CDR3 DNA is TGTGCCAGCAGTCCGCAGGGGTTCTACGAGCAGTACTTC.

This clone was seen a single time. V gene TRBV28 combines with J gene TRBJ1-1, with no clear D. V lost 8 bases to trimming and J lost 10 bases, with 17 bases between them. Germline CDR1 MDHEN, CDR2 SYDVKM. The CDR3 totals 12 residues. The CDR3 region is CASHSNQVRAFF. CDR3 nucleotides: TGTGCCAGCCACTCCAACCAAGTCCGAGCTTTCTTT.

The chain couples TRBV7-9 to TRBJ2-1, with TRBD2 matching 7 bases. The CDR3 runs to 15 residues. The germline CDR1 and CDR2 sequences are SEHNR and FQNEAQ (reference sequence). Trimming at V came to 5 bases and at J to 4 bases, leaving 8 bases not matched to a gene. The CDR3 loop reads CASSQLSGGYNEQFF. The CDR3 coding sequence is TGTGCCAGCAGCCAACTATCGGGAGGTTACAATGAGCAGTTCTTC.

The chain is built from TRBV5-1 and TRBJ2-3; 11 nucleotides align to TRBD2. The V and J ends lost 3 bases and 0 bases, in that order; junction bases with no gene match: 3. CDR1 and CDR2 (germline): SGHRS, YFSETQ. This CDR3 contains 16 residues. For the CDR3, the DNA is TGCGCCAGCAGCTCGGGACTAGCGGAGAGCACAGATACGCAGTATTTT. The encoded protein is CASSSGLAESTDTQYF.

This chain joins TRBV19 and TRBJ1-2; a possible D gene is TRBD1 (6 bases). V lost 7 bases, J lost 6 bases, and 24 bases lay in between. This CDR3 has 16 residues. Germline V gene sequence: CDR1 LNHDA, CDR2 SQIVND (reference sequence). CDR3 in DNA: TGTGCCAGTAATCAGGACCTCTCGGGACACCAAAATGGCTACACCTTC. Amino acid sequence: CASNQDLSGHQNGYTF.

This clone appeared once. V and J are TRBV6-5 and TRBJ2-1; D gene ambiguous. V lost 7 bases and J lost 0, with 13 bases in between. The germline V gene encodes CDR1 MNHEY and CDR2 SVGAGI. CDR3 length equals 15 residues. CDR3 in amino acids: CASIQVISSYNEQFF. Written as DNA, the CDR3 is TGTGCCAGCATTCAGGTGATTAGCTCCTACAATGAGCAGTTCTTC.

The J gene is TRBJ1-2, the V gene TRBV5-1; 10 positions agree with TRBD1. Germline assignment: CDR1 SGHRS and CDR2 YFSETQ. This CDR3 contains 16 residues. The V segment lost 6 bases and the J segment 11 bases; nucleotides outside the gene matches: 19. CDR3: CASNPAPDRGAMGYTF. CDR3 in DNA: TGCGCCAGCAACCCAGCCCCGGACAGGGGGGCTATGGGGTACACCTTC.

V gene TRBV7-6 combines with J gene TRBJ2-5, with 12 positions matching TRBD2. The CDR3 is 15 amino acids. Losses at the gene ends were 3 bases for V and 5 bases for J; bases not matched to a gene: 4. Germline CDR1 is SGHVS and CDR2 is FNYEAQ. The CDR3 here is CASSFRTSGVETQYF. In nucleotides, the CDR3 is TGTGCCAGCAGCTTCCGGACTAGCGGGGTGGAGACCCAGTACTTC.

The chain couples TRBV10-3 to TRBJ1-1; D gene ambiguous. The CDR3 length is 14 residues. The ends were cut back, 5 bases at V and 1 base at J, with 11 bases in the middle. Germline loops: CDR1 ENHRY, CDR2 SYGVKD. The CDR3 sequence: CAISPMRENTEAFF. The DNA for the CDR3 is TGTGCCATCAGTCCAATGAGAGAGAACACTGAAGCTTTCTTT.

This chain uses TRBV5-1 with TRBJ1-4; TRBD1 aligns across 10 bases. There are 15 residues in the CDR3. The germline V gene encodes CDR1 SGHRS and CDR2 YFSETQ. Trimming at V came to 4 bases and at J to 7 bases, leaving 7 bases not matched to a gene. The CDR3 region is CASSPGGQGTEKLFF. CDR3 DNA sequence: TGCGCCAGCAGCCCAGGGGGACAGGGGACTGAAAAACTGTTTTTT. Together with reference TRBV5-1 and TRBJ1-4, the CDR3 gives the full variable domain: KAGVTQTPRYLIKTRGQQVTLSCSPISGHRSVSWYQQTPGQGLQFLFEYFSETQRNKGNFPGRFSGRQFSNSRSEMNVSTLELGDSALYLCASSPGGQGTEKLFFGSGTQLSVL.

This chain joins TRBV27 and TRBJ2-7; D is perhaps TRBD2 (7 bases). This CDR3 spans 14 amino acids. The germline V gene has CDR1 MNHEY and CDR2 SMNVEV (reference sequence). Trimming took 6 bases from V and 8 from J, leaving 20 bases between them. The CDR3 bases are TGTGCCAGCAGGGTTGGGGGCGGGAGCGGCAAGCAGTACTTC. Translated: CASRVGGGSGKQYF.

The J gene is TRBJ2-2, the V gene TRBV27; 10 bases agree with TRBD1. The CDR3 extends over 18 amino acids. Germline values: CDR1 MNHEY, CDR2 SMNVEV (reference sequence). Trimming cost V 3 bases and J 2 bases; bases outside gene matches: 9. The CDR3 nucleotides are TGTGCCAGCAGTTTGTTATGGAGACAGGGGGCAAACACCGGGGAGCTGTTTTTT. Its protein product is CASSLLWRQGANTGELFF.

The chain recombines TRBV7-2 with TRBJ1-4, with a possible D match to TRBD1 (6 bases). V lost 5 bases and J lost 10, with 14 bases in between. The CDR3 covers 13 residues. Germline lookup yields CDR1 SGHTA and CDR2 FQGNSA. The CDR3 DNA reads TGTGCCAGCAGCCCAGGGGCGAGTAGAAAACTGTTTTTT. This gives the protein CASSPGASRKLFF.

The CDR3 nucleotides read TGTGCCAGCAGCTTAAGTACGACAGGCACAGATACGCAGTATTTT. It translates to CASSLSTTGTDTQYF. The rearrangement uses TRBV11-1 and TRBJ2-3; perhaps TRBD1 as D (5 bases). This CDR3 has 15 amino acids. Germline loops: CDR1 SGHAT, CDR2 FQDESV (reference sequence). V was cut by 2 bases and J by 1 base, with 10 bases left in between.